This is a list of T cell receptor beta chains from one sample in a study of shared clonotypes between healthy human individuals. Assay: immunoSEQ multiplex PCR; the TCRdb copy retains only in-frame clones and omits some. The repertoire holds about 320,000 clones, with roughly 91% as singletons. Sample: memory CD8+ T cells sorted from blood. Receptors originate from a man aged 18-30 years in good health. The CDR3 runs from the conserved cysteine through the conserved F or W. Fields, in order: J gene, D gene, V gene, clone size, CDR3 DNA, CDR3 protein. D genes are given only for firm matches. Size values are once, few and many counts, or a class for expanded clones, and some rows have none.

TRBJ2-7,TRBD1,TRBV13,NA,TGTGCCAGCAGTGTCGGACAGGGACCGTCTAGTTCGCAGTACTTC,CASSVGQGPSSSQYF
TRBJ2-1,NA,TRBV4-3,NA,TGCGCCAGCAGCCGCGGGACGGGGGTTGGCAATGAGCAGTTCTTC,CASSRGTGVGNEQFF
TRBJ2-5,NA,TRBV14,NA,TGTGCCAGCAGCCAACGCGTTTCGGGAATCCCCCAAGAGACCCAGTACTTC,CASSQRVSGIPQETQYF
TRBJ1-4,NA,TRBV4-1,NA,TGCGCCAGCAGCCACAACCTAGGACCCCTGAGGGAAAAACTGTTTTTT,CASSHNLGPLREKLFF
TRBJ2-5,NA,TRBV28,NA,TGTGCCAGCAGTTTACCTCAGACCCCGGGGGAAGAGACCCAGTACTTC,CASSLPQTPGEETQYF
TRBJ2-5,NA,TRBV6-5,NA,TGTGCCAGCAGAACCCAGTACTTC,CASRTQYF
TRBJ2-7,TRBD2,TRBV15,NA,TGTGCCACCAGCAGAGATCGACTAGCGGGGACCCACGAGCAGTACTTC,CATSRDRLAGTHEQYF
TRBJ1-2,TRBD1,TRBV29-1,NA,TGCAGCGTAGGTGAGGGGACAGTTAACTATGGCTACACCTTC,CSVGEGTVNYGYTF
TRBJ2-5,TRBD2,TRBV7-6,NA,TGTGCCAGCAGCCTAATAGCGGGAGGAGAGACCCAGTACTTC,CASSLIAGGETQYF
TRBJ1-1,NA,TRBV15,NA,TGTGCCACCAGCAGAGCGGTAGGGGGGATACCTGAAGCTTTCTTT,CATSRAVGGIPEAFF
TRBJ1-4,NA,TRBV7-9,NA,TGTGCCAGCAGCTTAGATTATGAAAAACTGTTTTTT,CASSLDYEKLFF
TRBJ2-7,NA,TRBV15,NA,TGTGCCACCAGCAGGGACCACAGGGCAGGGTACCTCTACGAGCAGTACTTC,CATSRDHRAGYLYEQYF
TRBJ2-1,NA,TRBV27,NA,TGTGCCAGCAGTTTTATCCCAAGCTCCTACAATGAGCAGTTCTTC,CASSFIPSSYNEQFF
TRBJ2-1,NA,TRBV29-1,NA,TGCAGCGTAACCGGGACCCCTTCGCATGAGCAGTTCTTC,CSVTGTPSHEQFF
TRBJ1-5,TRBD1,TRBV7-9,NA,TGTGCCAGCAGTACATCGGACAGGGATCAGCCCCAGCATTTT,CASSTSDRDQPQHF
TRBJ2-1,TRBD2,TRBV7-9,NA,TGTGCCAGCACGAGCGGGACCTCCTACAATGAGCAGTTCTTC,CASTSGTSYNEQFF
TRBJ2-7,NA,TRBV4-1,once,TGCGCCAGCAGCCAAGAGATAGGGTCCTACGAGCAGTACTTC,CASSQEIGSYEQYF
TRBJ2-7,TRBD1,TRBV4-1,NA,TGCGCCAGCAGCCAGAGGACAGGGGGAATTTACGAGCAGTACTTC,CASSQRTGGIYEQYF
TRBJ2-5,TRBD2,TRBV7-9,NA,TGTGCCAGCAGCTTAGAGCGGGAGCCCGGGGAGACCCAGTACTTC,CASSLEREPGETQYF
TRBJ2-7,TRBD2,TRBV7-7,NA,TGTGCTAGCGGGCTCCTAGAACGGACCGACGAGCAGTACTTC,CASGLLERTDEQYF
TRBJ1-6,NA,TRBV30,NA,TGTGCCTGGAGGTCCGTAAGGGGCCCGCCTGTCTCCTATAATTCACCCCTCCACTTT,CAWRSVRGPPVSYNSPLHF
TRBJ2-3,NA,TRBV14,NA,TGTGCCAGCAGCCAAGAGTTTCTCCAGGGAAAAACAGATACGCAGTATTTT,CASSQEFLQGKTDTQYF
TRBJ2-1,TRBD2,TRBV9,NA,TGTGCCAGCAGCGTAGACGGCGGGAGGGCATACAATGAGCAGTTCTTC,CASSVDGGRAYNEQFF
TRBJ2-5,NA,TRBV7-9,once,TGTGCCAGCAGCCCACTGACAGGATCCCAAGAGACCCAGTACTTC,CASSPLTGSQETQYF
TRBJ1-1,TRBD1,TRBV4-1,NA,TGCGCCAGCAGCCAAGGACCGACAGGGGAGGGCACTGAAGCTTTCTTT,CASSQGPTGEGTEAFF
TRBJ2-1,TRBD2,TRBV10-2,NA,TGCGCCAGCAGTGAGGGGTCAGCGGGGCCCAATGAGCAGTTCTTC,CASSEGSAGPNEQFF
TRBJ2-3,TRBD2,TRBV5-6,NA,TGTGCCAGCAGCTTGTATAGCGGGAGGGCCTATGACGCAGATACGCAGTATTTT,CASSLYSGRAYDADTQYF
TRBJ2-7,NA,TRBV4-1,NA,TGCGCCAGCAGCCAAGATGCCGGTTCTGGCTACGAGCAGTACTTC,CASSQDAGSGYEQYF
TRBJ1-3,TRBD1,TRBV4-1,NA,TGCGCCAGCAGCCAGAGGACAGGGCCTGGAAACACCATATATTTT,CASSQRTGPGNTIYF
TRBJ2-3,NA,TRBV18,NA,TGTGCCAGCTCACCAGATACCGGCACAGATACGCAGTATTTT,CASSPDTGTDTQYF
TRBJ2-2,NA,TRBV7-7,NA,TGTGCTAGCAGCTTATCAGAGAACACCGGGGAGCTGTTTTTT,CASSLSENTGELFF
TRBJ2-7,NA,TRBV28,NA,TGTGCCAGCAGTTTCCGGGGGCGAATCTACGAGCAGTACTTC,CASSFRGRIYEQYF
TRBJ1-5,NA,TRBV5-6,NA,TGTGCCAGCAGCTTGGCCGGTGCAGGGAATCAGCCCCAGCATTTT,CASSLAGAGNQPQHF
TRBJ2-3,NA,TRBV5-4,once,TGTGCCAGCAGCTTGGCCGCTGAAACTAGCACAGATACGCAGTATTTT,CASSLAAETSTDTQYF
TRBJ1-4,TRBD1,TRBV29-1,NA,TGCAGCGCCGAGGACAGGGAATCGAGTGAAAAACTGTTTTTT,CSAEDRESSEKLFF
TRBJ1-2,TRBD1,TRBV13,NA,TGTGCCAGCAGCTTCCCCCCCTGGGACGAGGACAGGGATGGCTACACCTTC,CASSFPPWDEDRDGYTF
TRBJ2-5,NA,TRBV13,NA,TGTGCCAGCAGCTTAGAAGGGGAGGAGACCCAGTACTTC,CASSLEGEETQYF
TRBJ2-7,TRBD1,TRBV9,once,TGTGCCAGCAGCGCAGGGGGCGCCTCGAGCGAGCAGTACTTC,CASSAGGASSEQYF
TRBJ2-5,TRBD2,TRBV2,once,TGTGCCAGCATGGGGTCTAGCGGACACCAAGAGACCCAGTACTTC,CASMGSSGHQETQYF
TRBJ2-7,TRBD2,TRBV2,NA,TGTGCCAGCAGCCTAGCGGGTTACTCCTACGAGCAGTACTTC,CASSLAGYSYEQYF
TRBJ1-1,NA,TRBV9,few,TGTGCCAGCAGCGTAGTGGGTGAAGCTTTCTTT,CASSVVGEAFF
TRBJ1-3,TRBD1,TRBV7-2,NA,TGTGCCAGCAGTCAGACAGGGGAGAGGAACACCATATATTTT,CASSQTGERNTIYF
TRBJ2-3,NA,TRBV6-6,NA,TGTGCCAGCAGTTACCCCTCTTGGCAAGCAGATACGCAGTATTTT,CASSYPSWQADTQYF
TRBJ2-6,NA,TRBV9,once,TGTGCCAGCAGCCCCTCTGGGGCCAACGTCCTGACTTTC,CASSPSGANVLTF
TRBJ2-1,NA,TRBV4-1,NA,TGCGCCAGCAGCCAAGTATCTGCGGGGAGCTCCTACAATGAGCAGTTCTTC,CASSQVSAGSSYNEQFF
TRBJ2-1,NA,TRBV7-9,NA,TGTGCCAGCAGCCCCACCGGGGCTGAGCAGTTCTTC,CASSPTGAEQFF
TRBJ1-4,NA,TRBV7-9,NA,TGTGCCAGCAGCTTACCTCTCCGGGGGGCGCGGCGGGAAAAACTGTTTTTT,CASSLPLRGARREKLFF
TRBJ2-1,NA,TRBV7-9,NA,TGTGCCAGCAGCTCCCCCGAAGTCAATAGCGCTTACAATGAGCAGTTCTTC,CASSSPEVNSAYNEQFF
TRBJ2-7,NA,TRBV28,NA,TGTGCCTCACCGGTTGGACAGATTACCTCGGGGGAGCAGTACTTC,CASPVGQITSGEQYF
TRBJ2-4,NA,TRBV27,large,TGTGCCAGCAGTTTAACCGTCAAAAACATTCAGTACTTC,CASSLTVKNIQYF
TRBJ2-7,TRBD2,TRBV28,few,TGTGCCAGCAGTTGGACTAGCGGGGGGCTCTCCTACGAGCAGTACTTC,CASSWTSGGLSYEQYF
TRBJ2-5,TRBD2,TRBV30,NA,TGTGCCTGGAGGGCTAGCGGGGGGCAAGAGACCCAGTACTTC,CAWRASGGQETQYF
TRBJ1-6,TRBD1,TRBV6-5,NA,TGTGCCAGCAGTTTGGGACAGGGGCCCTATAATTCACCCCTCCACTTT,CASSLGQGPYNSPLHF
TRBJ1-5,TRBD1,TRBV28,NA,TGTGCCAGCAGTCCTCCTACAGGGGAGTTAGATCAGCCCCAGCATTTT,CASSPPTGELDQPQHF
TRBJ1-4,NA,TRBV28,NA,TGTGCCAGCAGTAACCCCCCCATTTTAGGGGATGAAAAACTGTTTTTT,CASSNPPILGDEKLFF